The rows below give T cell receptor beta chains drawn from one sample of a study of shared clonotypes between healthy human individuals. The assay was immunoSEQ multiplex PCR, and TCRdb's table has in-frame clones only and misses some. The sample consists of approximately 1.4 million clones, under 99% of them appearing once. Sequencing used naive CD4+ T cells sorted from blood. The origin of the receptors is a man younger than 45 in good health. CDR3s include the opening cysteine and the closing phenylalanine or tryptophan. D genes are given only for firm matches. Clone size is not always given. Where it is, it says once, few, many or a class for expanded clones.

d_call: TRBD2
j_call: TRBJ2-2
v_call: TRBV5-8
clone_size: .
cdr3_nt: TGTGCCAGCAGCTTGGCCGGGCTAGCGGGGATTTCCACCGGGGAGCTGTTTTTT
cdr3_aa: CASSLAGLAGISTGELFF

d_call: TRBD2
j_call: TRBJ2-1
v_call: TRBV7-9
clone_size: .
cdr3_nt: TGTGCCAGCAGCTTAGGCAGAACTAGCGGGAAAGACAATGAGCAGTTCTTC
cdr3_aa: CASSLGRTSGKDNEQFF

d_call: .
j_call: TRBJ2-7
v_call: TRBV7-9
clone_size: once
cdr3_nt: TGTGCCAGCAGCTTAACCGAGGGGGGTGCGCAGTACTTC
cdr3_aa: CASSLTEGGAQYF

d_call: .
j_call: TRBJ2-7
v_call: TRBV6-1
clone_size: .
cdr3_nt: TGTGCCAGCAGTGAAGCCTGGGGGCCATTAGCCTACGAGCAGTACTTC
cdr3_aa: CASSEAWGPLAYEQYF

d_call: .
j_call: TRBJ2-7
v_call: TRBV28
clone_size: .
cdr3_nt: TGTGCCAGCAGTTTATTGGCGGACAACTACGAGCAGTACTTC
cdr3_aa: CASSLLADNYEQYF

d_call: TRBD2
j_call: TRBJ2-3
v_call: TRBV5-3
clone_size: once
cdr3_nt: TGTGCCAGAAGCCAGCCAGCGGGAGGGCCGGGCACAGATACGCAGTATTTT
cdr3_aa: CARSQPAGGPGTDTQYF

d_call: .
j_call: TRBJ1-3
v_call: TRBV4-1
clone_size: .
cdr3_nt: TGCGCCAGCAGCCAAGCGGATTCAACGCCCCCGAACCCAACTGGAAACACCATATATTTT
cdr3_aa: CASSQADSTPPNPTGNTIYF

d_call: .
j_call: TRBJ1-5
v_call: TRBV5-8
clone_size: .
cdr3_nt: TGTGCCAGCAGCTACTACCTCGACAGGAGCAATCAGCCCCAGCATTTT
cdr3_aa: CASSYYLDRSNQPQHF

d_call: .
j_call: TRBJ2-1
v_call: TRBV12-1
clone_size: .
cdr3_nt: TGTGCCAGCAGCTTTACCTGCCCCTCTGAGCAGTTCTTC
cdr3_aa: CASSFTCPSEQFF

d_call: TRBD2
j_call: TRBJ2-5
v_call: TRBV27
clone_size: .
cdr3_nt: TGTGCCAGCAGTACGCCCGGGAGGTTTGGGGAGACCCAGTACTTC
cdr3_aa: CASSTPGRFGETQYF

d_call: .
j_call: TRBJ1-5
v_call: TRBV21-1
clone_size: .
cdr3_nt: TGTGCCAGCAGCTTTCGAGGCTCTGATCAGCCCCAGCATTTT
cdr3_aa: CASSFRGSDQPQHF

d_call: .
j_call: TRBJ1-2
v_call: TRBV7-9
clone_size: .
cdr3_nt: TGTGCCAGCAGCTTAGAGACAGGCAACTATGGCTACACCTTC
cdr3_aa: CASSLETGNYGYTF

d_call: .
j_call: TRBJ1-1
v_call: TRBV5-1
clone_size: .
cdr3_nt: TGCGCCAGCAGCTTGGAGGGGTTCGAAGCTTTCTTT
cdr3_aa: CASSLEGFEAFF

d_call: .
j_call: TRBJ2-2
v_call: TRBV7-2
clone_size: .
cdr3_nt: TGTGCCAGCAGCGGCATTGCAGCCGGGGAGCTGTTTTTT
cdr3_aa: CASSGIAAGELFF

d_call: TRBD1
j_call: TRBJ1-3
v_call: TRBV28
clone_size: .
cdr3_nt: TGTGCCAGCAGTTCCCCCGGACAGGGAGGAAACACCATATATTTT
cdr3_aa: CASSSPGQGGNTIYF

d_call: .
j_call: TRBJ2-7
v_call: TRBV7-2
clone_size: once
cdr3_nt: TGTGCCAGCAGCGTGGAGATTGGAGGCGAGCAGTACTTC
cdr3_aa: CASSVEIGGEQYF

d_call: .
j_call: TRBJ2-2
v_call: TRBV11-3
clone_size: .
cdr3_nt: TGTGCCAGCAGCCCTGGGTCAAACACCGGGGAGCTGTTTTTT
cdr3_aa: CASSPGSNTGELFF

d_call: TRBD1
j_call: TRBJ2-7
v_call: TRBV5-8
clone_size: .
cdr3_nt: TGTGCCAGCAGGTCGATCGGGACAGGATTTCTAAGGACCTACGAGCAGTACTTC
cdr3_aa: CASRSIGTGFLRTYEQYF

d_call: TRBD2
j_call: TRBJ2-7
v_call: TRBV27
clone_size: .
cdr3_nt: TGTGCCAGCAGGAAAAAAGGGTTAGCGGGAGCCTACGAGCAGTACTTC
cdr3_aa: CASRKKGLAGAYEQYF

d_call: .
j_call: TRBJ2-5
v_call: TRBV18
clone_size: .
cdr3_nt: TGTGCCAGCTCACCTGGACTATCGGAGGGGACCCAGTACTTC
cdr3_aa: CASSPGLSEGTQYF

d_call: TRBD1
j_call: TRBJ2-7
v_call: TRBV10-1
clone_size: once
cdr3_nt: TGCGCCAGCAGTCCGGACAGGGGTTATCACGAGCAGTACTTC
cdr3_aa: CASSPDRGYHEQYF

d_call: TRBD1
j_call: TRBJ2-6
v_call: TRBV2
clone_size: .
cdr3_nt: TGTGCCAGCAGTCCGGACAGGAGTGGGGCCAACGTCCTGACTTTC
cdr3_aa: CASSPDRSGANVLTF

d_call: .
j_call: TRBJ2-3
v_call: TRBV30
clone_size: .
cdr3_nt: TGTGCCTGGAAGGGCAGGCCCAGCACAGATACGCAGTATTTT
cdr3_aa: CAWKGRPSTDTQYF

d_call: .
j_call: TRBJ2-3
v_call: TRBV6-1
clone_size: .
cdr3_nt: TGTGCCGGGGGTTTCACAGATACGCAGTATTTT
cdr3_aa: CAGGFTDTQYF

d_call: .
j_call: TRBJ2-1
v_call: TRBV5-4
clone_size: .
cdr3_nt: TGTGCCAGCAGCCGGGACTGGGACAATGAGCAGTTCTTC
cdr3_aa: CASSRDWDNEQFF

d_call: TRBD1
j_call: TRBJ2-5
v_call: TRBV5-4
clone_size: .
cdr3_nt: TGTGCCAGCAGCAGCAACTCAGGGGGCCAAGAGACCCAGTACTTC
cdr3_aa: CASSSNSGGQETQYF

d_call: .
j_call: TRBJ1-2
v_call: TRBV2
clone_size: .
cdr3_nt: TGTGCCGGAACCTCAGGGGTCCTAGCTAACTATGGCTACACCTTC
cdr3_aa: CAGTSGVLANYGYTF

d_call: .
j_call: TRBJ1-5
v_call: TRBV7-9
clone_size: .
cdr3_nt: TGTGCCAGCAGCTTAGGACAGACCAATCAGCCCCAGCATTTT
cdr3_aa: CASSLGQTNQPQHF

d_call: TRBD2
j_call: TRBJ2-7
v_call: TRBV28
clone_size: .
cdr3_nt: TGTGCCAGCAGTTTAGTAGCGGGGCCTGAGCACGAGCAGTACTTC
cdr3_aa: CASSLVAGPEHEQYF

d_call: TRBD1
j_call: TRBJ2-1
v_call: TRBV6-6
clone_size: .
cdr3_nt: TGTGCCAGCAGGAAACCGGGACAGGGTCGTAGTGAGCAGTTCTTC
cdr3_aa: CASRKPGQGRSEQFF

d_call: TRBD1
j_call: TRBJ2-5
v_call: TRBV7-9
clone_size: .
cdr3_nt: TGTGCCAGCAGCTTAAGGGACAGTTGGTACCAAGAGACCCAGTACTTC
cdr3_aa: CASSLRDSWYQETQYF

d_call: .
j_call: TRBJ1-4
v_call: TRBV7-9
clone_size: .
cdr3_nt: TGTGTCAGCAGCTTCCCTTCCCTACCATTTCTGTTTTTT
cdr3_aa: CVSSFPSLPFLFF

d_call: TRBD2
j_call: TRBJ2-1
v_call: TRBV19
clone_size: .
cdr3_nt: TGTGCCAGTAGTTTTAATCCCAGACTAGCGGGAGATCAGTTCTTC
cdr3_aa: CASSFNPRLAGDQFF

d_call: TRBD1
j_call: TRBJ1-3
v_call: TRBV18
clone_size: .
cdr3_nt: TGTGCCACCGCTCCCCAGGGGGAGGACACCATATATTTT
cdr3_aa: CATAPQGEDTIYF

d_call: TRBD1
j_call: TRBJ1-2
v_call: TRBV28
clone_size: .
cdr3_nt: TGTGCCAGCAGTTTGAGGGGGCTTGGTGGTAACTATGGCTACACCTTC
cdr3_aa: CASSLRGLGGNYGYTF

d_call: .
j_call: TRBJ1-1
v_call: TRBV18
clone_size: .
cdr3_nt: TGTGCCAGCTCACCACCTCGTGGTACTGAAGCTTTCTTT
cdr3_aa: CASSPPRGTEAFF

d_call: .
j_call: TRBJ2-2
v_call: TRBV19
clone_size: .
cdr3_nt: TGTGCCAGTAGTATGGGACTCCCTATGAGCACCGGGGAGCTGTTTTTT
cdr3_aa: CASSMGLPMSTGELFF

d_call: .
j_call: TRBJ2-5
v_call: TRBV7-3
clone_size: .
cdr3_nt: TGTGCCAGCAGCCCCCGTTCTTTGGCCGGCGCGGAGACCCAGTACTTC
cdr3_aa: CASSPRSLAGAETQYF

d_call: TRBD2
j_call: TRBJ2-3
v_call: TRBV6-5
clone_size: .
cdr3_nt: TGTGCCAGCAGTTTTGCTAGCGGGATAGGCACAGATACGCAGTATTTT
cdr3_aa: CASSFASGIGTDTQYF

d_call: TRBD1
j_call: TRBJ2-7
v_call: TRBV29-1
clone_size: .
cdr3_nt: TGCAGCGTTGAAGTCACCGGGACAGGGGGCTATCGGCCGTACTTC
cdr3_aa: CSVEVTGTGGYRPYF

d_call: .
j_call: TRBJ2-3
v_call: TRBV7-2
clone_size: .
cdr3_nt: TGTGCCAGCAGCCCCCCCGCGCCAGATACGCAGTATTTT
cdr3_aa: CASSPPAPDTQYF

d_call: TRBD1
j_call: TRBJ1-2
v_call: TRBV23-1
clone_size: .
cdr3_nt: TGCGCCAGCAGTCAACCGGGGCCGGGACAGGTAATGTCGAACTATGGCTACACCTTC
cdr3_aa: CASSQPGPGQVMSNYGYTF

d_call: .
j_call: TRBJ1-3
v_call: TRBV5-1
clone_size: .
cdr3_nt: TGCGCCAGCAGCTTGGACCAGGGGTCATCTGGAAACACCATATATTTT
cdr3_aa: CASSLDQGSSGNTIYF

d_call: .
j_call: TRBJ2-7
v_call: TRBV7-2
clone_size: .
cdr3_nt: TGTGCCAGCAGCTTAACTACCTACGAGCAGTACTTC
cdr3_aa: CASSLTTYEQYF

d_call: .
j_call: TRBJ1-1
v_call: TRBV7-2
clone_size: .
cdr3_nt: TGTGCCAGCAGCCGACCGGGGTCGAACACTGAAGCTTTCTTT
cdr3_aa: CASSRPGSNTEAFF